The rows below give T cell receptor beta chains drawn from one sample of a study of T cells in Graves' hyperthyroidism and ophthalmopathy. TCRdb re-called the multiplex PCR reads with MiXCR, one entry per CDR3 protein. The top ten clones hold 15% to 20% of a sample with over 550,000 distinct CDR3 sequences, 16% of them seen once. The sample comprised blood. These receptors all stem from a woman between 18 and 29 years old with Graves' hyperthyroidism. The CDR3 runs from the conserved cysteine through the conserved F or W. D genes are given only for firm matches. Only some rows state a clone size, as once, few, many or a class for expanded clones.

j_gene	v_gene	abundance	d_gene	CDR3aa	CDR3nt
TRBJ2-1	TRBV20-1	many	-	CSASPGAEQFF	TGCAGTGCTAGCCCGGGGGCAGAGCAGTTCTTC
TRBJ2-1	TRBV7-2	many	TRBD2	CASSPGGVGGNEQFF	TGTGCCAGCAGCCCGGGGGGGGTAGGGGGCAATGAGCAGTTCTTC
TRBJ1-2	TRBV6-6	many	-	CASSYFRDDYGYTF	TGTGCCAGCAGTTACTTTAGGGATGACTATGGCTACACCTTC
TRBJ2-7	TRBV6-1	-	-	CASSMSGGTPYEQYF	TGTGCCAGCAGTATGTCGGGGGGCACCCCCTACGAGCAGTACTTC
TRBJ1-2	TRBV28	-	-	CASSLGDGPNYGYTF	TGTGCCAGCAGTTTAGGGGACGGACCCAACTATGGCTACACCTTC
TRBJ2-1	TRBV20-1	many	-	CSEYGGDANEQFF	TGCAGCGAATATGGCGGGGATGCTAATGAGCAGTTCTTC
TRBJ2-1	TRBV27	many	TRBD1	CASSLETGGTYNEQFF	TGTGCCAGCAGTTTAGAGACAGGGGGAACCTACAATGAGCAGTTCTTC
TRBJ2-5	TRBV4-2	-	TRBD2	CASSQATSGGAGETQYF	TGTGCCAGCAGCCAAGCCACTAGCGGGGGGGCCGGGGAGACCCAGTACTTC
TRBJ1-6	TRBV28	many	TRBD1	CASSFRGYSPLHF	TGTGCCAGCAGTTTCAGGGGGTATTCACCCCTCCACTTT
TRBJ1-5	TRBV28	many	TRBD1	CASRGQGGNQPQHF	TGTGCCAGCAGGGGACAGGGAGGCAATCAGCCCCAGCATTTT
TRBJ1-5	TRBV2	many	TRBD1	CASRDRGNQPQHF	TGTGCCAGCAGAGACAGGGGCAATCAGCCCCAGCATTTT
TRBJ1-5	TRBV29-1	few	-	CSVGSGYQPQHF	TGCAGCGTTGGGTCTGGGTATCAGCCCCAGCATTTT
TRBJ2-1	TRBV28	many	TRBD2	CASTGTSGSDPSYNEQFF	TGTGCCAGCACCGGGACTAGCGGGAGCGATCCCTCCTACAATGAGCAGTTCTTC
TRBJ2-6	TRBV6-4	few	-	CASSPTPPGAGANVLTF	TGTGCCAGCAGTCCTACTCCCCCGGGAGCTGGGGCCAACGTCCTGACTTTC
TRBJ1-4	TRBV10-3	-	-	CAISEEGYEKLFF	TGTGCCATCAGTGAAGAGGGTTATGAAAAACTGTTTTTT
TRBJ2-5	TRBV10-3	-	TRBD1	CAISSGTGEETQYF	TGTGCCATCAGTTCCGGGACAGGGGAAGAGACCCAGTACTTC
TRBJ2-7	TRBV6-4	-	-	CASSDPGEDSYEQYF	TGTGCCAGCAGTGACCCTGGAGAGGACTCCTACGAGCAGTACTTC
TRBJ2-7	TRBV3-1	-	TRBD1	CASSQWGTGAHEQYF	TGTGCCAGCAGCCAATGGGGGACAGGGGCCCACGAGCAGTACTTC
TRBJ2-1	TRBV20-1	-	TRBD2	CSARTGGGAREQFF	TGCAGTGCGCGGACTGGCGGGGGGGCAAGGGAGCAGTTCTTC
TRBJ2-1	TRBV12-3/TRBV12-4	many	TRBD2	CASSSRGGQFF	TGTGCCAGCAGTTCCCGCGGGGGGCAGTTCTTC
TRBJ1-3	TRBV30	few	-	CALWTYRGNTIYF	TGTGCCTTGTGGACATACCGGGGAAACACCATATATTTT
TRBJ1-6	TRBV12-3/TRBV12-4	few	-	CASRFPGSPLHF	TGTGCCAGCAGGTTCCCAGGATCACCCCTCCACTTT
TRBJ2-2	TRBV7-8	many	-	CASSPDLRGSANTGELFF	TGTGCCAGCAGCCCTGACTTGCGGGGCTCCGCGAACACCGGGGAGCTGTTTTTT
TRBJ2-1	TRBV7-2	many	-	CASSYRVGTSYNEQFF	TGTGCCAGCAGTTACAGGGTAGGGACCTCCTACAATGAGCAGTTCTTC
TRBJ1-1	TRBV7-2	-	-	CASSSQRGAVNTEAFF	TGTGCCAGCAGCTCCCAGCGGGGGGCGGTGAACACTGAAGCTTTCTTT
TRBJ1-6	TRBV5-1	-	-	CASSPQGSGNNSPLHF	TGCGCCAGCAGCCCCCAGGGGTCAGGAAATAATTCACCCCTCCACTTT
TRBJ2-1	TRBV7-2	-	-	CASRETFHNEQFF	TGTGCCAGCAGGGAGACTTTCCACAATGAGCAGTTCTTC
TRBJ1-6	TRBV11-2	many	TRBD1	CASSAGTGGSPLHF	TGTGCCAGCAGCGCCGGGACAGGGGGTTCACCCCTCCACTTT
TRBJ2-5	TRBV7-9	many	-	CASSFVAAGETQYF	TGTGCCAGCAGCTTCGTAGCGGCCGGGGAGACCCAGTACTTC
TRBJ1-5	TRBV20-1	many	-	CSARGGPSNQPQHF	TGCAGTGCAAGAGGGGGACCTAGCAATCAGCCCCAGCATTTT
TRBJ2-5	TRBV12-3/TRBV12-4	many	TRBD2	CASSLGKRGRAGRETQYF	TGTGCCAGCAGTTTAGGGAAACGCGGGAGGGCCGGGAGGGAGACCCAGTACTTC
TRBJ2-3	TRBV6-1	many	TRBD1	CASSITGGITDTQYF	TGTGCCAGCAGTATAACAGGGGGCATCACAGATACGCAGTATTTT
TRBJ1-1	TRBV7-2	many	TRBD1	CASGNRGSMNTEAFF	TGTGCCAGCGGTAACAGGGGCAGCATGAACACTGAAGCTTTCTTT
TRBJ2-1	TRBV5-6	many	TRBD1	CASSFRGPYNEQFF	TGTGCCAGCAGCTTTAGGGGGCCCTACAATGAGCAGTTCTTC
TRBJ2-4	TRBV3-1	few	-	CASSQDPQGWQRWAKNIQYF	TGTGCCAGCAGCCAAGATCCCCAGGGGTGGCAGCGGTGGGCCAAAAACATTCAGTACTTC
TRBJ2-2	TRBV29-1	few	-	CSVRTRVGGTGELFF	TGCAGCGTCCGAACCAGGGTGGGCGGCACCGGGGAGCTGTTTTTT
TRBJ1-3	TRBV3-1	-	-	CASSQVEMGGNTIYF	TGTGCCAGCAGCCAAGTGGAGATGGGAGGAAACACCATATATTTT
TRBJ2-7	TRBV6-2/TRBV6-3	many	-	CASSFGPSNEQYF	TGTGCCAGCAGTTTCGGGCCTTCTAACGAGCAGTACTTC
TRBJ2-1	TRBV28	many	TRBD2	CASISPGGRWRNEQFF	TGTGCCAGCATCTCCCCCGGCGGGAGGTGGCGCAATGAGCAGTTCTTC
TRBJ1-2	TRBV12-3/TRBV12-4	many	TRBD1	CASSALRTGWYGYTF	TGTGCCAGCAGCGCGCTCCGGACAGGGTGGTATGGCTACACCTTC